The next 19 T cell receptor beta chains were all read from a single sample in a study of beta chain features in type 1 diabetes. Study-wide points: In all four CD4+ subsets, TCRB CDR3 length was significantly, moderately reduced in type 1 diabetes.

Investigators reverse transcribed all isolated RNA, so they sequenced expressed TCRB transcripts. The repertoire was sequenced with immunoSEQ multiplex PCR; TCRdb's copy has only in-frame clones and lacks some. The table lists roughly 350,000 clones, roughly a tenth of them singletons. Antigen specificity for these receptors is unknown. The sequenced sample consisted of central memory CD4+ T cells from blood. The receptors were sampled from a man aged 30-40 years with type 1 diabetes.

This clone was counted many times. V and J are TRBV19 and TRBJ1-1, with D possibly matching TRBD1 (6 bases). Germline-derived CDR1 and CDR2 are LNHDA and SQIVND (reference sequence). The CDR3 contains 13 residues. V lost 7 bases, J lost 1 base, and 10 bases lay in between. The chain's CDR3 is CASTDRPNTEAFF. In nucleotides, the CDR3 is TGTGCCAGTACGGACAGACCGAACACTGAAGCTTTCTTT. Combining the CDR3 with reference TRBV19 and TRBJ1-1 gives the whole variable domain DGGITQSPKYLFRKEGQNVTLSCEQNLNHDAMYWYRQDPGQGLRLIYYSQIVNDFQKGDIAEGYSVSREKKESFPLTVTSAQKNPTAFYLCASTDRPNTEAFFGQGTRLTVV.

This clone was seen a handful of times. This CDR3 is CASSPPDRVYGYTF. CDR3 DNA: TGTGCCAGCAGCCCCCCGGACAGGGTCTATGGCTACACCTTC. The chain combines TRBV6-1 with TRBJ1-2, with TRBD1 matching 8 bases. Trimming at V came to 6 bases and at J to 4 bases, leaving 7 bases not matched to a gene. CDR1 MNHNS and CDR2 SASEGT come from the germline V gene. CDR3 length: 14 amino acids.

This clone was seen a few times. This chain joins TRBV19 and TRBJ1-2; D not resolved. This CDR3 is built from 13 residues. V lost 9 bases, J lost 0 bases, and 11 bases lay in between. Germline CDR1 LNHDA, CDR2 SQIVND (reference sequence). The CDR3 DNA follows: TGTGCCAGCTCCCCCTCTCCTAACTATGGCTACACCTTC. Translation gives CASSPSPNYGYTF.

The chain couples TRBV7-8 to TRBJ1-2, with 10 bases identical to TRBD1. CDR1 and CDR2 from the germline V gene are SGHVS and FQNEAQ. The CDR3 consists of 13 residues. The ends lost 3 bases at V and 6 bases at J; junction bases unmatched: 1. CDR3 residues: CASSLGTGDGYTF. The CDR3 DNA reads TGTGCCAGCAGCTTGGGGACAGGGGATGGCTACACCTTC.

The gene calls are TRBV13 and TRBJ2-2; 7 bases are shared with TRBD1. The trim removed 1 base at V and 1 base at J, leaving 3 bases unmatched. CDR1 and CDR2 from the germline V gene are PRHDT and FYEKMQ (reference sequence). The CDR3 loop spans 16 amino acids. The DNA for the CDR3 is TGTGCCAGCAGCTTAGAGGGGGCTGTGAACACCGGGGAGCTGTTTTTT. Amino acids: CASSLEGAVNTGELFF.

In its sample, this clone was seen many times. This sample includes further DNA sequences coding for the same CDR3. The chain is built from TRBV28 and TRBJ2-2; tentative D call: TRBD1 (6 bases). Trimming stripped 6 bases from V and 5 bases from J, with 10 bases between. The CDR3 has 13 residues. Germline assignment: CDR1 MDHEN and CDR2 SYDVKM. CDR3 loop: CASSPQGTGELFF. CDR3 nucleotide sequence: TGTGCCAGCAGCCCTCAGGGGACCGGGGAGCTGTTTTTT.

The rearrangement joins TRBV11-3 to TRBJ2-1; D is possibly TRBD2 (6 bases). Germline loops: CDR1 SGHNT, CDR2 YENEEA. V lost 5 bases to trimming and J lost 10 bases, with 15 bases between them. The CDR3 extends over 13 amino acids. The CDR3 DNA reads as TGTGCCAGCAGCCCCGGGCTAGCGTGGGAGCAGTTCTTC. Its protein product is CASSPGLAWEQFF.

This clone has just a few counts. V and J are TRBV4-1 and TRBJ2-4; possibly TRBD1 for D (5 bases). The CDR3 is 14 amino acids. The V end was cut by 0 bases, the J end by 6 bases, with 9 bases between. Germline V gene sequence: CDR1 MGHRA, CDR2 YSYEKL. The CDR3 region is CASSQDGQGNIQYF. DNA for the CDR3: TGCGCCAGCAGCCAAGACGGGCAGGGAAACATTCAGTACTTC.

This clone has more than one count but fewer than ten. The chain combines TRBV7-9 with TRBJ2-3; 11 bases match TRBD2. CDR3 length: 15 residues. Unmatched junction bases numbered 5, after V lost 0 bases and J lost 9 bases. Germline values: CDR1 SEHNR, CDR2 FQNEAQ (reference sequence). CDR3 amino acids: CASSLARLAGGTQYF. CDR3 in DNA: TGTGCCAGCAGCTTAGCTCGGCTAGCGGGAGGAACGCAGTATTTT.

This clone has just a few counts. The V gene is TRBV5-1, the J gene TRBJ2-3; possibly TRBD2 for D (5 bases). Trimming took off 2 bases at V and 4 bases at J, with 11 bases between the two ends. The germline CDR1 and CDR2 sequences are SGHRS and YFSETQ. The CDR3 has 14 amino acids. The CDR3 nucleotides are TGCGCCAGCAGCTTTGAGAGGGTCCCAGATACGCAGTATTTT. Amino acid sequence: CASSFERVPDTQYF.

The chain recombines TRBV5-5 with TRBJ1-2, with 8 bases aligning to TRBD1. Trimming took 4 bases from V and 3 from J; bases not matched to a gene: 8. The CDR3 is 15 residues long. CDR1 is SGHKS and CDR2 is YYEKEE in the germline V gene (reference sequence). CDR3 in amino acids: CASSKDGTGDYGYTF. As DNA, the CDR3 is TGTGCCAGCAGCAAAGACGGGACAGGAGACTATGGCTACACCTTC.

This clone occurred a few times. This chain's CDR3 is CASSSRQGANYGYTF. In nucleotides, the CDR3 is TGTGCCAGCAGTTCCCGCCAGGGGGCTAACTATGGCTACACCTTC. V gene TRBV28 combines with J gene TRBJ1-2, with 7 bases aligning to TRBD1. The junction had 5 bases not matched to a gene; V was cut back by 4 bases and J by 0 bases. The germline V gene encodes CDR1 MDHEN and CDR2 SYDVKM. This CDR3 spans 15 amino acids.

The rearrangement joins TRBV7-9 to TRBJ2-7; 9 nucleotides match TRBD1. Germline loops: CDR1 SEHNR, CDR2 FQNEAQ (reference sequence). V trimming: 4 bases; J trimming: 2 bases; junction bases outside the gene matches: 9. The CDR3 extends over 16 amino acids. The chain's CDR3 is CASSSQPGQGPYEQYF. CDR3 bases: TGTGCCAGCAGCTCGCAACCGGGACAGGGTCCCTACGAGCAGTACTTC.

This clone was seen a handful of times. V and J are TRBV7-9 and TRBJ2-3; D gene uncertain. Deletions cut 4 bases from V and 2 bases from J, with 10 bases between. The CDR3 extends over 14 amino acids. Germline values: CDR1 SEHNR, CDR2 FQNEAQ (reference sequence). CDR3 in amino acids: CASSSQYTTDTQYF. The CDR3 DNA sequence: TGTGCCAGCAGCTCACAATATACCACAGATACGCAGTATTTT.

The chain is built from TRBV10-3 and TRBJ1-4; 10 nucleotides agree with TRBD1. Germline assignment: CDR1 ENHRY and CDR2 SYGVKD. CDR3 length: 15 amino acids. V lost 10 bases to trimming and J lost 5 bases; unmatched junction nucleotides: 10. The CDR3 DNA is TGTGCCAGCAGGGGGACAGGGGCGGGAAATGAAAAACTGTTTTTT. The encoded protein is CASRGTGAGNEKLFF.

This clone was seen a handful of times. The rearrangement uses TRBV5-5 and TRBJ1-5; 10 bases are a match to TRBD1. The CDR3 is made up of 15 amino acids. Per the germline V gene, CDR1 is SGHKS and CDR2 is YYEKEE (reference sequence). After removal of 3 bases from V and 2 bases from J, the junction contained 2 bases not matched to a gene. The CDR3 region is CASSSGTGGNQPQHF. CDR3 in DNA: TGTGCCAGCAGCTCCGGGACAGGGGGCAATCAGCCCCAGCATTTT.

The chain joins TRBV5-1 to TRBJ2-2; 7 bases agree with TRBD1. The CDR3 has 14 residues. Per the germline V gene, CDR1 is SGHRS and CDR2 is YFSETQ. Unmatched junction bases numbered 4, after V lost 4 bases and J lost 4 bases. The DNA for the CDR3 is TGCGCCAGCAGCATGGGACAGCCCACCGGGGAGCTGTTTTTT. Its protein is CASSMGQPTGELFF.

This clone was picked up a small number of times. At one boundary the junction diverges from the germline segment, which might be a read error. This chain connects TRBV6-5 to TRBJ1-2; D not certain. The CDR3 loop spans 13 amino acids. CDR1 and CDR2 (germline): MNHEY, SVGAGI. CDR3 bases: TGTGCCATCAGTGAGTCGGGAGACTATGGCTACACCTTC. Translating it yields CAISESGDYGYTF.

In its sample, this clone was seen many times. In DNA form, the CDR3 reads TGTGCCAGCAGCAAAGCACCCTCGACAGGGAAGGTATGCCAGCCCCAGCATTTT. Translating gives CASSKAPSTGKVCQPQHF. The J gene is TRBJ1-5, the V gene TRBV21-1; the D call TRBD1 from the table was never checked on the DNA. TRBV21-1 is recorded as a pseudogene. The CDR3 contains 18 residues.